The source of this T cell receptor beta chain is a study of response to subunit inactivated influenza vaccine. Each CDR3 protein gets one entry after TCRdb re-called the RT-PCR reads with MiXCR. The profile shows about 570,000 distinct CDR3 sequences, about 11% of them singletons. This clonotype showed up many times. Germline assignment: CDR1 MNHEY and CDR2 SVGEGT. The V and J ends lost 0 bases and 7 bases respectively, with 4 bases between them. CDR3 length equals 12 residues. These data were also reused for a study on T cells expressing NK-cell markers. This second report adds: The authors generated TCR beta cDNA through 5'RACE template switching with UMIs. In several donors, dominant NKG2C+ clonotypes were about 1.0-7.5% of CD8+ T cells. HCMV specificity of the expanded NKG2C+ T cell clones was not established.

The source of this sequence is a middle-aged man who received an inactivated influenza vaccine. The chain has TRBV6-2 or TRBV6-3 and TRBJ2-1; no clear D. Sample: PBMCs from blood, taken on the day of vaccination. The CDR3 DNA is TGTGCCAGCAGTTACTCGTATAATGAGCAGTTCTTC. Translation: CASSYSYNEQFF.